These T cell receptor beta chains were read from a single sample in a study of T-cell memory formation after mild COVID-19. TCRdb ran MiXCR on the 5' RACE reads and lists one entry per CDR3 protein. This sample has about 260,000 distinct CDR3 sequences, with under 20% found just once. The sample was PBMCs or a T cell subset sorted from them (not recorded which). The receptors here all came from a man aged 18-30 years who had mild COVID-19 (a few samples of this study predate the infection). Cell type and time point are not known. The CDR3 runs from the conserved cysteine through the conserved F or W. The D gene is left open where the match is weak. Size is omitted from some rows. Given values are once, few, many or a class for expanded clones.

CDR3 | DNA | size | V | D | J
CASSPTPDRGEQFF | TGTGCCAGCAGCCCTACTCCCGACAGGGGTGAGCAGTTCTTC | few | TRBV6-4 | TRBD1 | TRBJ2-1
CASSSGLGAYYEQYF | TGTGCCAGCAGTTCCGGATTGGGGGCCTATTACGAGCAGTACTTC | NA | TRBV6-5 | NA | TRBJ2-7
CASSQDGPAGLNTGELFF | TGCGCCAGCAGCCAAGATGGGCCAGCGGGGTTGAACACCGGGGAGCTGTTTTTT | NA | TRBV4-3 | TRBD2 | TRBJ2-2
CASSQDLPSREAFF | TGCGCCAGCAGCCAAGATTTGCCCTCGCGGGAAGCTTTCTTT | few | TRBV4-1 | NA | TRBJ1-1
CSAPNRTQYGYTF | TGCAGTGCCCCGAACAGGACCCAGTATGGCTACACCTTC | few | TRBV20-1 | NA | TRBJ1-2
CASGPSGANVLTF | TGTGCCAGCGGGCCGTCTGGGGCCAACGTCCTGACTTTC | NA | TRBV7-7 | NA | TRBJ2-6
CSVGGTGANVLTF | TGCAGCGTTGGGGGGACTGGGGCCAACGTCCTGACTTTC | once | TRBV29-1 | NA | TRBJ2-6
CASSDRVGRETQYF | TGTGCCAGCAGTGACAGGGTGGGGAGAGAGACCCAGTACTTC | few | TRBV12-3/TRBV12-4 | TRBD1 | TRBJ2-5
CASSFKDTQYF | TGCGCCAGCAGCTTCAAAGATACGCAGTATTTT | few | TRBV5-1 | NA | TRBJ2-3
CASSYAGGPTEAFF | TGTGCCAGCAGCTATGCGGGCGGTCCCACTGAAGCTTTCTTT | NA | TRBV25-1 | NA | TRBJ1-1
CASSRDRAYEQYF | TGTGCCAGCAGTCGGGACAGGGCCTACGAGCAGTACTTC | many | TRBV4-2 | TRBD1 | TRBJ2-7
CSVDSDGRTGELFF | TGCAGCGTTGATTCCGATGGGCGCACCGGGGAGCTGTTTTTT | few | TRBV29-1 | NA | TRBJ2-2
CSASREDSPLHF | TGCAGTGCTTCTCGGGAGGATTCACCCCTCCACTTT | NA | TRBV20-1 | NA | TRBJ1-6
CASSSPAGTSRLYTDTQYF | TGTGCCAGCAGCTCCCCCGCTGGGACTAGCCGTTTGTACACAGATACGCAGTATTTT | few | TRBV7-2 | TRBD2 | TRBJ2-3
CASSRDGSQETQYF | TGCGCCAGCAGCCGGGACGGCTCCCAAGAGACCCAGTACTTC | many | TRBV5-1 | NA | TRBJ2-5
CAISSGTEAETQYF | TGTGCCATCAGTTCCGGGACTGAAGCGGAGACCCAGTACTTC | NA | TRBV10-3 | NA | TRBJ2-5
CASSGGTSGGPTDTQYF | TGTGCCAGCAGCGGGGGGACTAGCGGGGGGCCCACAGATACGCAGTATTTT | NA | TRBV12-3/TRBV12-4 | TRBD2 | TRBJ2-3
CASSLAVSSQETQYF | TGCGCCAGCAGCTTGGCCGTTAGCAGTCAAGAGACCCAGTACTTC | few | TRBV5-1 | NA | TRBJ2-5
CASSGGQMNTEAFF | TGTGCCAGCAGTGGGGGACAGATGAACACTGAAGCTTTCTTT | NA | TRBV12-3/TRBV12-4 | TRBD1 | TRBJ1-1
CASSLGTPRTDTQYF | TGTGCCAGCAGCTTAGGGACTCCCCGCACAGATACGCAGTATTTT | many | TRBV7-2 | NA | TRBJ2-3
CASSLWGPENTEAFF | TGTGCCAGCAGCTTATGGGGGCCCGAGAACACTGAAGCTTTCTTT | NA | TRBV7-3 | NA | TRBJ1-1
CASSKRAGVPNTGELFF | TGCGCCAGCAGTAAGCGAGCGGGGGTACCGAACACCGGGGAGCTGTTTTTT | many | TRBV5-1 | TRBD2 | TRBJ2-2
CASKSWTENEKLFF | TGTGCCAGCAAGTCTTGGACCGAGAATGAAAAACTGTTTTTT | few | TRBV27 | NA | TRBJ1-4
CAIRGLGGGGSTDTQYF | TGTGCCATACGTGGACTTGGAGGCGGGGGAAGCACAGATACGCAGTATTTT | NA | TRBV6-6 | TRBD2 | TRBJ2-3
CASSPPVGDGELFF | TGTGCCAGCTCACCACCCGTTGGGGACGGGGAGCTGTTTTTT | NA | TRBV18 | NA | TRBJ2-2
CASSFPLAGEMNEQFF | TGTGCCAGCAGTTTCCCCTTAGCGGGGGAGATGAATGAGCAGTTCTTC | many | TRBV12-3/TRBV12-4 | TRBD2 | TRBJ2-1
CSPLAGVGTDTQYF | TGCAGCCCCCTGGCGGGGGTGGGAACAGATACGCAGTATTTT | NA | TRBV20-1 | TRBD2 | TRBJ2-3
CASQGFSYEQYF | TGTGCCAGCCAAGGGTTCTCCTACGAGCAGTACTTC | many | TRBV6-5 | NA | TRBJ2-7
CASSRTSGGTGELFF | TGTGCCAGCAGCCGGACTAGCGGGGGCACCGGGGAGCTGTTTTTT | NA | TRBV7-3 | TRBD2 | TRBJ2-2
CASSLGTPWAGELFF | TGTGCCAGCAGCCTGGGGACACCTTGGGCCGGGGAGCTGTTTTTT | NA | TRBV11-1 | NA | TRBJ2-2
CSARGGTYGYTF | TGCAGTGCTAGAGGGGGGACCTATGGCTACACCTTC | few | TRBV20-1 | NA | TRBJ1-2
CASMGTGGGYRTDTQYF | TGTGCCAGCATGGGGACAGGGGGCGGATATCGCACAGATACGCAGTATTTT | NA | TRBV12-3/TRBV12-4 | TRBD1 | TRBJ2-3
CASSRPGGAADTQYF | TGTGCCAGCAGTCGTCCCGGAGGGGCGGCAGATACGCAGTATTTT | NA | TRBV6-6 | NA | TRBJ2-3
CASTAGPSNQPQHF | TGTGCCAGCACTGCAGGGCCTAGCAATCAGCCCCAGCATTTT | many | TRBV12-3/TRBV12-4 | NA | TRBJ1-5
CASSPPGQPLIQYF | TGTGCCAGCTCACCACCGGGACAGCCGTTAATTCAGTACTTC | many | TRBV18 | TRBD1 | TRBJ2-4
CAISDHGLAGAGGDTQYF | TGTGCCATCAGTGATCACGGACTAGCGGGGGCCGGGGGAGATACGCAGTATTTT | few | TRBV10-3 | TRBD2 | TRBJ2-3
CSVEDDGTDTQYF | TGCAGCGTTGAAGATGACGGGACAGATACGCAGTATTTT | NA | TRBV29-1 | NA | TRBJ2-3
CASSQVGGDTDTQYF | TGCGCCAGCAGCCAAGTAGGCGGGGACACAGATACGCAGTATTTT | NA | TRBV4-3 | NA | TRBJ2-3
CSVAGQGAGEQYF | TGCAGCGTCGCGGGACAGGGGGCTGGGGAGCAGTACTTC | NA | TRBV29-1 | TRBD1 | TRBJ2-7
CAISESIMAGGISGNTIYF | TGTGCCATCAGTGAGTCGATCATGGCAGGGGGTATCTCTGGAAACACCATATATTTT | few | TRBV10-3 | TRBD1 | TRBJ1-3
CASSQAGDLFEQYF | TGTGCCAGCAGCCAAGCTGGGGACCTCTTCGAGCAGTACTTC | few | TRBV3-1 | NA | TRBJ2-7